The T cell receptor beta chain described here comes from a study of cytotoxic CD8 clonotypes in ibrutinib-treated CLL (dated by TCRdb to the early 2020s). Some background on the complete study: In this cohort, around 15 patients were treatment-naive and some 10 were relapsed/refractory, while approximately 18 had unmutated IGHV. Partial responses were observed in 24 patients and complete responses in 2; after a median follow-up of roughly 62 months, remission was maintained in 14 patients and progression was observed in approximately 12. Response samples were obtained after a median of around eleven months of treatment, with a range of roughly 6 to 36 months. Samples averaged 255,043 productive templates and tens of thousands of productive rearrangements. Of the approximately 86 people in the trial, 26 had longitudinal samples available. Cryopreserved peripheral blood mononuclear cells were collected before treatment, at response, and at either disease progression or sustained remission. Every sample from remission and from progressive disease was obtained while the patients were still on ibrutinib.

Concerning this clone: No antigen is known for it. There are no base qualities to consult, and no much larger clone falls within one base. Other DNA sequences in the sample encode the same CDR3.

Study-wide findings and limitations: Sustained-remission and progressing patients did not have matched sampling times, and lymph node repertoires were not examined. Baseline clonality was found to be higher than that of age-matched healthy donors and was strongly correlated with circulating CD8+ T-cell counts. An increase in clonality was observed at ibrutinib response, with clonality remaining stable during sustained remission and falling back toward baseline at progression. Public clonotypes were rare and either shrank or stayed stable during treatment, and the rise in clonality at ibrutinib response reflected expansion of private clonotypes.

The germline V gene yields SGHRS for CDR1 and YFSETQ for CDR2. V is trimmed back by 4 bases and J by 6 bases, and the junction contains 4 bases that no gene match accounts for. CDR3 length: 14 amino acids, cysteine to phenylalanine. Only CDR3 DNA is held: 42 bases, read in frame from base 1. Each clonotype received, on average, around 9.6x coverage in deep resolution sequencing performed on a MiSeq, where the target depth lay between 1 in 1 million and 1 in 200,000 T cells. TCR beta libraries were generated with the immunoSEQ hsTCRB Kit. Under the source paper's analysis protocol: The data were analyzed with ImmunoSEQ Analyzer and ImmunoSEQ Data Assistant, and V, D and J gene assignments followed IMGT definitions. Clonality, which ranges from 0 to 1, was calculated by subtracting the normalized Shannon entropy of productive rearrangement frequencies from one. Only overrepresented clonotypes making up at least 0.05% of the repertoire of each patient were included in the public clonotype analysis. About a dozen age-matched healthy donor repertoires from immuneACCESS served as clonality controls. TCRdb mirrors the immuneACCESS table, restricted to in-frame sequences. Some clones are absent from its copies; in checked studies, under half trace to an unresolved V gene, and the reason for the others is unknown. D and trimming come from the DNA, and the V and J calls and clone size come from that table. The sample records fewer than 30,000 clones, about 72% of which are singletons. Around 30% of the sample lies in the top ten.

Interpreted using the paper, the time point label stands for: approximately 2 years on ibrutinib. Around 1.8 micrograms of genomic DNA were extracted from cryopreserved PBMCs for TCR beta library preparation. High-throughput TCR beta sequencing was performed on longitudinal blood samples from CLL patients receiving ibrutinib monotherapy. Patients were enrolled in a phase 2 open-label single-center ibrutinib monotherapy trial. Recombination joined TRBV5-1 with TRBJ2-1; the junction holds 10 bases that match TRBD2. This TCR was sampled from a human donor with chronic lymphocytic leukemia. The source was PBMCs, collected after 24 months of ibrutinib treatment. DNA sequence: TGCGCCAGCAGCGACCCTAGCGGGGGCAATGAGCAGTTCTTC. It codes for CASSDPSGGNEQFF.